This T cell receptor (beta chain) was observed in a study of regulatory T cells in long-lasting Graves disease (dated by TCRdb to about 2021). For the study in its entirety: To count as having persistent Graves' disease, a patient had to have received antithyroid drug treatment for over 5 years with TSH receptor autoantibodies remaining persistently positive. This study used TCR sequencing and RNA sequencing of peripheral blood to compare persistent Graves' disease patients against newly diagnosed Graves' disease patients. A total of roughly 33 samples underwent TCR sequencing: some 13 from persistent and around 20 from newly diagnosed Graves' disease patients. On average, persistent Graves' disease patients in the clinical cohort had been on antithyroid drugs for about 9.3 years. The study was conducted in China and was registered as a clinical trial. The investigation overall reported the following: Compared with newly diagnosed patients, patients with persistent Graves' disease had lower TCR Shannon entropy and fewer highly expanded clones, which suggests clonal expansion. Persistent disease showed preferential use of TRBV28, TRBJ1-2 and TRBJ2-5, whereas newly diagnosed disease favored TRBV20-1 and TRBJ2-1. Persistent patients shared more public clonotypes among themselves (around 2,700) than newly diagnosed patients did (about 1,000). Peripheral blood alone was examined, since thyroid tissue, which constituted the primary lesion, could not be accessed. As a limitation, the authors acknowledged that the small sample size may reduce accuracy. Sequencing and analysis were limited to the TCR beta chain.

As for this clonotype: Its antigen specificity is not known. The record has no base qualities; no much larger clone is one base away.

Counted from cysteine to phenylalanine, this CDR3 has 15 amino acids. Only the CDR3 region is kept as DNA, spanning 45 bases read in frame from base 1. The germline V gene yields MDHEN for CDR1 and SYDVKM for CDR2. V loses 3 bases, J loses 11 bases, and the germline ends lie 22 bases apart. The sample's time point label, in plain terms: persistent/refractory GD, antithyroid drugs over 5 years with positive TRAb. RNA was extracted from PBMCs in TRIzol for both TCR sequencing and RNA sequencing. The diagnosis of Graves' disease was made according to American Thyroid Association guidelines. Recruitment of patients was carried out at an endocrinology department in Xi'an, China. Each patient gave roughly 10 milliliters of peripheral blood, collected in an EDTA anticoagulant tube. Ficoll Paque Plus density gradient separation was used to isolate PBMCs, and no additional T cell sorting was done. An Agilent 2100 Bioanalyzer and agarose gel were used to assess RNA quality, and a NanoDrop 2000 was used to measure RNA concentration.

Libraries were prepared through multiplex PCR. Sequencing took place on an Illumina HiSeq 4000. TCR beta libraries were built with iRepertoire HTBI primers and Arm-PCR amplification of CDR3 regions. PCR products were gel purified before sequencing. Per the original workflow: Across samples, approximately 68 TRBV and 13 to 15 TRBJ segments were identified and used for gene usage analysis of CDR3 amino acid clonotypes. Filtered high-quality paired reads were merged into contigs using COPE and FqMerger. Contigs were aligned with BLAST to IMGT TRBV, TRBD and TRBJ reference genes, and CDR3 was defined per IMGT. Any clonotype with a frequency above 0.1% was classified as a highly expanded clone. Shannon entropy served as the measure of repertoire diversity, while the Gini coefficient captured V-J evenness. Public clonotypes were defined as clonotypes shared by more than one individual. TCRdb ran its own pipeline on the public reads, namely fastp trimming at Q25 and MiXCR clone calling, and kept in-frame beta chains. CDR3 protein duplicates are merged, each entry listing the most common genes and DNA. The V and J calls here are based on TCRdb, not the publication. The sample records 390,000 or so distinct CDR3 sequences, approximately 25% of which are singletons. The leading ten clones occupy under 35% of the sample.

The source material was peripheral blood mononuclear cells (PBMCs), sampled when the disease was refractory, from a patient treated with antithyroid drugs. The rearranged segments are TRBV28 and TRBJ1-1; the D gene is not confidently resolved. The TCR originated in a woman in her thirties or forties with Graves disease. Donor details come from another sample of the same person, matched by shared clones. Read as DNA, the sequence is TGTGCCAGCAGTTTCAGCCCAAACGGAGGAACTAGGGCTTTCTTT. This yields the protein CASSFSPNGGTRAFF.